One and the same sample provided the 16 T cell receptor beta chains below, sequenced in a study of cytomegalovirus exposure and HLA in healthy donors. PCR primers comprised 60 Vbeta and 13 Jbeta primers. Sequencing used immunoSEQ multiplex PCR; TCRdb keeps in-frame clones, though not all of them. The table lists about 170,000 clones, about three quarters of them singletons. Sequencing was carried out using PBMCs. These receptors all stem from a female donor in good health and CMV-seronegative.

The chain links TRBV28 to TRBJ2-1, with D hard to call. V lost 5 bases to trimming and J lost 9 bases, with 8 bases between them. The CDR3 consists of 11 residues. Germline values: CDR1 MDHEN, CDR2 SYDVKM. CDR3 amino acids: CASSGESEQFF. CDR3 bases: TGTGCCAGCAGTGGAGAAAGTGAGCAGTTCTTC.

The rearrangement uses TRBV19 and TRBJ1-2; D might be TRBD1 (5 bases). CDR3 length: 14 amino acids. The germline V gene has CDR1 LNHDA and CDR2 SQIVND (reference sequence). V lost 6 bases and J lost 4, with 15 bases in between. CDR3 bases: TGTGCCAGTAGGGTCCAGGGTGCCCGCTATGGCTACACCTTC. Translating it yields CASRVQGARYGYTF. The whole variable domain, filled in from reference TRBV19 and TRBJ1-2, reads DGGITQSPKYLFRKEGQNVTLSCEQNLNHDAMYWYRQDPGQGLRLIYYSQIVNDFQKGDIAEGYSVSREKKESFPLTVTSAQKNPTAFYLCASRVQGARYGYTFGSGTRLTVV.

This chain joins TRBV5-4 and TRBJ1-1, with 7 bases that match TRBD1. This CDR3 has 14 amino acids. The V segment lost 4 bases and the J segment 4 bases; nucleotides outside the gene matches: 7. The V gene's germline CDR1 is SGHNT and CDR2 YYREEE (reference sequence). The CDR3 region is CASSAWGTVTEAFF. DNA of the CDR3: TGTGCCAGCAGCGCCTGGGGGACAGTCACTGAAGCTTTCTTT.

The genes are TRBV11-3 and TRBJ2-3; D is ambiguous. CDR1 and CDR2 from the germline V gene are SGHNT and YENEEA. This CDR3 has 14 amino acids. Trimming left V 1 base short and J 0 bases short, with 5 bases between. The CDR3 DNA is TGTGCCAGCAGCTTAGGGAGTAGCACAGATACGCAGTATTTT. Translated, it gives CASSLGSSTDTQYF.

CDR3 in amino acids: CASSPGLTGDTQYF. Written as DNA, the CDR3 is TGCGCCAGCAGCCCAGGACTAACGGGAGATACGCAGTATTTT. The chain is built from TRBV4-3 and TRBJ2-3, with D possibly being TRBD2 (6 bases). The CDR3 spans 14 residues. Germline-derived CDR1 and CDR2 are LGHNA and YSLEER. The V and J ends lost 4 bases and 5 bases respectively, with 13 bases between them.

CDR3 sequence (DNA): TGCGCCAGCAGCTTTACAGCAACTAATGAAAAACTGTTTTTT. Its translation is CASSFTATNEKLFF. V usage is TRBV5-1 and J usage is TRBJ1-4, with unresolved D. The CDR3 runs 14 residues. Trimming pared 2 bases from V and 0 bases from J, leaving 5 bases between. The germline CDR1 and CDR2 sequences are SGHRS and YFSETQ.

In DNA, the CDR3 is TGTGCCAGCAGTTACTCCTGGACAGGGGCTGGAAACACCATATATTTT. Translating gives CASSYSWTGAGNTIYF. V is TRBV6-5 and J is TRBJ1-3; 9 positions agree with TRBD1. CDR1 and CDR2 from the germline V gene are MNHEY and SVGAGI. The length of the CDR3 is 16 residues. V dropped 0 bases and J dropped 2; count of bases not matched to a gene: 2.

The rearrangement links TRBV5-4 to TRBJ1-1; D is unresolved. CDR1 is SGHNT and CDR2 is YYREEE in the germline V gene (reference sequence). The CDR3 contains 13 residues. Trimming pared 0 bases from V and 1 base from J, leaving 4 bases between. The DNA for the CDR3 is TGTGCCAGCAGCTTGGTGGCGAACACTGAAGCTTTCTTT. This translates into CASSLVANTEAFF.

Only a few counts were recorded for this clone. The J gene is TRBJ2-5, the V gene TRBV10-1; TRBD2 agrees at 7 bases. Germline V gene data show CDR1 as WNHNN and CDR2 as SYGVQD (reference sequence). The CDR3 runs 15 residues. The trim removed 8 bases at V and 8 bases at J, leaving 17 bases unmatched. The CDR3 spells CASPLTPSGDLTQYF. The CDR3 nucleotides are TGCGCCAGCCCCCTTACCCCTAGCGGCGACCTCACCCAGTACTTC.

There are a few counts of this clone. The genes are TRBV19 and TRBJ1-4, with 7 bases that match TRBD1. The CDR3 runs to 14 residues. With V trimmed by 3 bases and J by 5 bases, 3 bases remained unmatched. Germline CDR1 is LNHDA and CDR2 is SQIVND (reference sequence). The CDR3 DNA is TGTGCCAGTAGTATGCAACAGGGGAATGAAAAACTGTTTTTT. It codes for CASSMQQGNEKLFF.

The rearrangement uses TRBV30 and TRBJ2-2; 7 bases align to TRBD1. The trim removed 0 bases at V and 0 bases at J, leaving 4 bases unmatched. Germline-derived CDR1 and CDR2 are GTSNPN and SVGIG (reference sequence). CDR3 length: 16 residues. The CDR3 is CAWSVDRISNTGELFF. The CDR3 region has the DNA TGTGCCTGGAGTGTGGACAGGATATCGAACACCGGGGAGCTGTTTTTT.

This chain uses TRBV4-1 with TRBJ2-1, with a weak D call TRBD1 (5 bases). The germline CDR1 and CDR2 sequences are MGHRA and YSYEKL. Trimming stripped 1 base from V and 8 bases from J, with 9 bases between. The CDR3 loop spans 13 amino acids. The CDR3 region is CASSQGRGDEQFF. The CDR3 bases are TGCGCCAGCAGCCAAGGAAGGGGCGATGAGCAGTTCTTC.

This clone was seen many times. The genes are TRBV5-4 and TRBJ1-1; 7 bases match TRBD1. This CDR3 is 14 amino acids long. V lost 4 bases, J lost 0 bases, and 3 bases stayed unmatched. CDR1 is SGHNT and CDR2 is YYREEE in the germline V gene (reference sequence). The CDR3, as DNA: TGTGCCAGCAGCACCGACAGGGTGAACACTGAAGCTTTCTTT. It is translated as CASSTDRVNTEAFF. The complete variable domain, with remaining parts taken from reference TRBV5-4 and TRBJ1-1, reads ETGVTQSPTHLIKTRGQQVTLRCSSQSGHNTVSWYQQALGQGPQFIFQYYREEENGRGNFPPRFSGLQFPNYSSELNVNALELDDSALYLCASSTDRVNTEAFFGQGTRLTVV.

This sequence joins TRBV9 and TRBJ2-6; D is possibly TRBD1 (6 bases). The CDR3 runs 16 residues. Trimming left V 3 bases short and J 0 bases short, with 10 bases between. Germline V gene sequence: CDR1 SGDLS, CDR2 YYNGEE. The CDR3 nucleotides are TGTGCCAGCAGCGAACAGGGAATCTCTGGGGCCAACGTCCTGACTTTC. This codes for CASSEQGISGANVLTF.

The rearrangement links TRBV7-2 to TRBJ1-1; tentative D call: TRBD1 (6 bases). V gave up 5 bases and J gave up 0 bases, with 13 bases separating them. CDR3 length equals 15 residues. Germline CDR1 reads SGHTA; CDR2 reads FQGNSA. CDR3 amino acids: CASSPQTGMNTEAFF. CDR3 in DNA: TGTGCCAGCAGCCCCCAGACAGGAATGAACACTGAAGCTTTCTTT.

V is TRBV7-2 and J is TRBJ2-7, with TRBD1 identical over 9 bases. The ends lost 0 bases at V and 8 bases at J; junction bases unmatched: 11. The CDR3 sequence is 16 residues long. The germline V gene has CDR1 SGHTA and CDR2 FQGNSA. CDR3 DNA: TGTGCCAGCAGCTTAGCGTCCACCGGGACAGGGAACCAGCAGTACTTC. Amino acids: CASSLASTGTGNQQYF.